This T cell receptor beta chain originates from a study of blood T cell repertoires in COVID-19. Data came from immunoSEQ multiplex PCR; TCRdb stores just in-frame clones and leaves some out. The sample yields 180,000 or so clones, roughly 86% seen once. The CDR3 loop spans 15 amino acids. V was pared by 3 bases and J by 3 bases, with 2 bases of the junction left unmatched. Germline values: CDR1 ENHRY, CDR2 SYGVKD. Material: peripheral blood. V is TRBV10-3 and J is TRBJ2-6; 7 bases align to TRBD2. This sequence originates from a man between 18 and 29 years old with active or convalescent COVID-19. For the CDR3, the DNA is TGTGCCATCAGTGACGCGGGAGATGGGGCCAACGTCCTGACTTTC. Its translation is CAISDAGDGANVLTF.